Reported below is one TCR beta chain. This CDR3 comprises 18 residues. The germline V and J ends were trimmed by 2 bases and 0 bases, with 18 bases remaining between them. Per the germline V gene, CDR1 is SGHRS and CDR2 is YFSETQ. This record comes from a study of siplizumab effects on memory and regulatory T cells. This table comes from immunoSEQ multiplex PCR, and its TCRdb copy is limited to in-frame clones, with some not included. The sample holds about 100,000 clones, about 94% seen once. The TCR originated in a human donor in good health. The chain combines TRBV5-1 with TRBJ2-4; tentative D call: TRBD1 (6 bases). Sequenced sample: non-Treg CD4+ T cells sorted from blood. The CDR3 DNA follows: TGCGCCAGCAGCTTAAACCGCCCCCAACAGGGAGCCAAAAACATTCAGTACTTC. This translates into CASSLNRPQQGAKNIQYF.